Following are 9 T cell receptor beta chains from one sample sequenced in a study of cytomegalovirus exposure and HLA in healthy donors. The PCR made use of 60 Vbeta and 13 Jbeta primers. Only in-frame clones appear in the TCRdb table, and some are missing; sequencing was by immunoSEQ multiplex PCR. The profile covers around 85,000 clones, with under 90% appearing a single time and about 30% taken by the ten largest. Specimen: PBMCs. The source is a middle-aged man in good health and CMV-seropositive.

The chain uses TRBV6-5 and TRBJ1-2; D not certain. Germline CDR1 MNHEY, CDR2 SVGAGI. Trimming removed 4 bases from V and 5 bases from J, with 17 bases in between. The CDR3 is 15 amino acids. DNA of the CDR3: TGTGCCAGCAGTTCCAACCCTTTGAGGGCTTATGGCTACACCTTC. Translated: CASSSNPLRAYGYTF.

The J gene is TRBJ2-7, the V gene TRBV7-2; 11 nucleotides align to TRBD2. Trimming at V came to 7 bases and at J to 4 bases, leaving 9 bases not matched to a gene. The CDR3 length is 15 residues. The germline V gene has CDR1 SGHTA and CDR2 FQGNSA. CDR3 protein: CASNLAGGTIYEQYF. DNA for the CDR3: TGTGCCAGCAATCTAGCGGGAGGTACTATTTACGAGCAGTACTTC. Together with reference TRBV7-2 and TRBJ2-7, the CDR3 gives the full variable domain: GAGVSQSPSNKVTEKGKDVELRCDPISGHTALYWYRQSLGQGLEFLIYFQGNSAPDKSGLPSDRFSAERTGGSVSTLTIQRTQQEDSAVYLCASNLAGGTIYEQYFGPGTRLTVT.

The CDR3 DNA reads TGTGCCAGCAGCTTGGAGGGAGCGGCAGAGACCCAGTACTTC. It encodes CASSLEGAAETQYF. The V and J genes are TRBV5-4 and TRBJ2-5; D is possibly TRBD2 (5 bases). This CDR3 comprises 14 residues. Trimming stripped 0 bases from V and 4 bases from J, with 10 bases between. Germline V gene sequence: CDR1 SGHNT, CDR2 YYREEE (reference sequence).

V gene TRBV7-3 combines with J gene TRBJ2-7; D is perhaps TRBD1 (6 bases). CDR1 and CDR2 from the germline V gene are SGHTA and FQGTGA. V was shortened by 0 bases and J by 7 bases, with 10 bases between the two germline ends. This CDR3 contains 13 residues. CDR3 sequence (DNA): TGTGCCAGCAGCTTAACGGACAGCCTAGAGCAGTACTTC. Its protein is CASSLTDSLEQYF.

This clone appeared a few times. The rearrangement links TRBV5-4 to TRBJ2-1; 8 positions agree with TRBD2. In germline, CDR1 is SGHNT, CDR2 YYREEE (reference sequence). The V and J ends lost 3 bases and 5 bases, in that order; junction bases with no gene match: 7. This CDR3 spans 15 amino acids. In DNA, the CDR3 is TGTGCCAGCAGCTCACCGGGAGGGCGAGACAATGAGCAGTTCTTC. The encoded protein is CASSSPGGRDNEQFF. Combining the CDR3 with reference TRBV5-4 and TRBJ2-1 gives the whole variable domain ETGVTQSPTHLIKTRGQQVTLRCSSQSGHNTVSWYQQALGQGPQFIFQYYREEENGRGNFPPRFSGLQFPNYSSELNVNALELDDSALYLCASSSPGGRDNEQFFGPGTRLTVL.

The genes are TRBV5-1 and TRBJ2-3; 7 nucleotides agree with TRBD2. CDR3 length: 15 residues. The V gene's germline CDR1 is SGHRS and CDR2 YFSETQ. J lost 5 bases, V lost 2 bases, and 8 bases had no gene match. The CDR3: CASSFSGAREDTQYF. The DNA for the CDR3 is TGCGCCAGCAGCTTCAGCGGGGCCCGGGAAGATACGCAGTATTTT.

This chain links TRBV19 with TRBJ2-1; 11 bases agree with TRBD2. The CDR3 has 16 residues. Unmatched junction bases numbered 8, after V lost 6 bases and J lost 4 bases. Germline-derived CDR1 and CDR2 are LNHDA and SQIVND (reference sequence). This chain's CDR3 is CASRTSGGSGYNEQFF. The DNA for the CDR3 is TGTGCCAGTAGAACTAGCGGGGGTAGCGGGTACAATGAGCAGTTCTTC.

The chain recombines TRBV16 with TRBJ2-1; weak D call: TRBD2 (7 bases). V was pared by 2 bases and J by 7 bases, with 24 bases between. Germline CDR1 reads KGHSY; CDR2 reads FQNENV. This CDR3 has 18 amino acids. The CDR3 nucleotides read TGTGCCAGCAGCCAACCGGTAGTGCCTAGCGGAGGGGGGAATGAGCAGTTCTTC. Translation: CASSQPVVPSGGGNEQFF. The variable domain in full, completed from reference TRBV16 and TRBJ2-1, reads GEEVAQTPKHLVRGEGQKAKLYCAPIKGHSYVFWYQQVLKNEFKFLISFQNENVFDETGMPKERFSAKCLPNSPCSLEIQATKLEDSAVYFCASSQPVVPSGGGNEQFFGPGTRLTVL.

In nucleotides, the CDR3 is TGCGCCAGCAGTTTGGGACTAGCGTTTCCCGAGCAGTACTTC. This gives the protein CASSLGLAFPEQYF. The rearrangement joins TRBV23-1 to TRBJ2-5; 10 bases align to TRBD2. The last part of the DNA fits TRBJ2-7 better; the J call may be wrong. TRBV23-1 is labeled an ORF, and its function is uncertain. The CDR3 covers 14 residues.